Listed below are T cell receptor beta chains from one sample, sequenced in a study of T cells after yellow fever vaccination. TCRdb passed the 5' RACE reads through MiXCR, listing each CDR3 protein once. The table lists some 600,000 distinct CDR3 sequences, about 12% of them singletons. The source material was PBMCs, sampled on the day of the yellow fever booster vaccination. All receptors derive from a man in his thirties or forties who received the YFV17D yellow fever vaccine. Each CDR3 is given with its conserved first and last residue. Fields, in order: J gene, V gene, D gene, clone size, CDR3 DNA, CDR3 protein. D genes are given only for firm matches. Some rows mark clone size as missing; the rest say once, few, many or name a class of expanded clone.

TRBJ2-1 | TRBV18 | TRBD2 | - | TGTGCCAGCTCACACCAGAGGGCTAGCGGGAGCTATGAGCAGTTCTTC | CASSHQRASGSYEQFF
TRBJ2-3 | TRBV28 | - | - | TGTGCCAGTTGCCCGGGGCTCCCCGGGCGGGTGGCGCAGTATTTT | CASCPGLPGRVAQYF
TRBJ1-1 | TRBV4-3 | - | few | TGCGCCAGCAGCCAAGAGGCAGCCCTGGCAGCTTTCTTT | CASSQEAALAAFF
TRBJ1-5 | TRBV29-1 | - | few | TGCAGCGTTGGGGGGGGGTCGAATCAGCCCCAGCATTTT | CSVGGGSNQPQHF
TRBJ1-3 | TRBV20-1 | - | few | TGCAGTGCTGGGCGCAGGGCTGGAAACACCATATATTTT | CSAGRRAGNTIYF
TRBJ2-4 | TRBV18 | - | - | TGTGCCAGCTCACCATCCCAATTCGACATTCAGTACTTC | CASSPSQFDIQYF
TRBJ2-7 | TRBV7-2 | - | - | TGTGCCAGCATCACACAGGGCCCTGACTACGAGCAGTACTTC | CASITQGPDYEQYF
TRBJ2-3 | TRBV30 | - | - | TGTGCCTGGATGGACCCACCAGATACGCAGTATTTT | CAWMDPPDTQYF
TRBJ2-1 | TRBV29-1 | - | few | TGCAGCGTTGGGGAAGGGGGTTACAATGAGCAGTTCTTC | CSVGEGGYNEQFF
TRBJ2-7 | TRBV28 | TRBD1 | - | TGTGCCAGCAGCCTACAGGGGAAGGGGTCCTACGAGCAGTACTTC | CASSLQGKGSYEQYF
TRBJ2-7 | TRBV28 | TRBD1 | - | TGTGCCAGCAGTTTTGGGTCAGGGGGCAGCTACGAGCAGTACTTC | CASSFGSGGSYEQYF
TRBJ2-3 | TRBV20-1 | - | - | TGCAGTGCCGGTTCCCGGGCGGATACGCAGTATTTT | CSAGSRADTQYF
TRBJ2-3 | TRBV23-1 | - | - | TGCGCCAGCACCCAACCCCGGCCTCGGGGAGCGGAGAGCATTGATACGCAGTATTTT | CASTQPRPRGAESIDTQYF
TRBJ2-7 | TRBV10-2 | TRBD1 | - | TGCGCCACCCTCAAGACCGGGACAGGGAGGTACGAGCAGTACTTC | CATLKTGTGRYEQYF
TRBJ1-1 | TRBV12-3/TRBV12-4 | - | many | TGTGCCAGCAGTTTAAGGGATGGGACTGAAGCTTTCTTT | CASSLRDGTEAFF
TRBJ2-7 | TRBV7-2 | - | few | TGTGCCAGCAGCTTAGACGGACAACTGACCTACGAGCAGTACTTC | CASSLDGQLTYEQYF
TRBJ1-2 | TRBV29-1 | - | - | TGCAGCGCCCAGACAGCAAGCTATGGCTACACCTTC | CSAQTASYGYTF
TRBJ1-1 | TRBV7-9 | TRBD1 | few | TGTGCCAGCAGCTTCGGACAGGCGGGTCGCACTGAAGCTTTCTTT | CASSFGQAGRTEAFF